The 15 T cell receptor beta chains below were found in one sample sequenced in a study of T cell repertoires and Cas9 in healthy adults. Assay: immunoSEQ multiplex PCR; the TCRdb copy retains only in-frame clones and omits some. Of fewer than 25,000 clones in the sample, 75% to 95% were seen once. The sequenced material came from CD4+ effector T cells (CD127+, CD25-, CD137-, CD154-) from PBMCs; culture status not recorded. The receptors stem from a human donor in good health.

V gene TRBV5-1 combines with J gene TRBJ2-7; 11 bases match TRBD1. The CDR3 sequence is 15 residues long. The germline gives CDR1 SGHRS, CDR2 YFSETQ. With 4 bases clipped from V and 2 bases from J, the junction kept 5 bases outside the gene matches. The CDR3 nucleotides read TGCGCCAGCAGCCCCCGGGACAGGGGGACCTACGAGCAGTACTTC. Its translation: CASSPRDRGTYEQYF.

This clone was observed a single time. The V gene is TRBV28, the J gene TRBJ2-4, with TRBD1 as a possible D gene (6 bases). This CDR3 is built from 15 residues. The V and J ends lost 7 bases and 3 bases respectively, with 16 bases between them. Germline V lookup: CDR1 MDHEN, CDR2 SYDVKM. The DNA of the CDR3 is TGTGCCAGCACCCGTCAGGGGTTCGGCAAAAACATTCAGTACTTC. It specifies CASTRQGFGKNIQYF.

Only one count was recorded for this clone. The chain is built from TRBV28 and TRBJ2-7, with TRBD1 matching 7 bases. The V gene's germline CDR1 is MDHEN and CDR2 SYDVKM. The CDR3 contains 15 residues. The J segment lost 0 bases and the V segment lost 5 bases, leaving 7 bases of the junction unmatched. In nucleotides, the CDR3 is TGTGCCAGCAGTACCCATGGGACAGCCTCCTACGAGCAGTACTTC. It translates to CASSTHGTASYEQYF.

Details on this clone: Mismatch with germline at one junction end may stem from a read error. The chain is built from TRBV28 and TRBJ1-2; TRBD1 agrees at 9 bases. This CDR3 has 11 residues. Germline V lookup: CDR1 MDHEN, CDR2 SYDVKM. Here the CDR3 reads CASSARTGDSF. CDR3 nucleotide sequence: TGTGCCAGCAGCGCCAGGACAGGGGATTCCTTC.

V is TRBV19 and J is TRBJ1-1; TRBD1 is a possible D gene (5 bases). Germline CDR1 reads LNHDA; CDR2 reads SQIVND (reference sequence). This CDR3 spans 15 amino acids. Deletions cut 3 bases from V and 0 bases from J, with 11 bases between. CDR3 sequence (DNA): TGTGCCAGTAGTATCTCGGCGGGGGTGAACACTGAAGCTTTCTTT. This translates into CASSISAGVNTEAFF.

This clone was seen more than once but under ten times. V gene TRBV9 combines with J gene TRBJ2-7; TRBD1 matches 8 bases. This CDR3 is 14 amino acids long. With V trimmed by 5 bases and J by 2 bases, 6 bases remained unmatched. Looked up from germline, CDR1 is SGDLS and CDR2 is YYNGEE. The CDR3 DNA sequence: TGTGCCAGCAGTATCGGACAGGGCCCCTACGAGCAGTACTTC. This sequence encodes CASSIGQGPYEQYF.

V gene TRBV6-1 combines with J gene TRBJ2-7; the match to TRBD1 covers 9 bases. CDR3 length: 13 amino acids. V was pared by 1 base and J by 5 bases, with 0 bases of the junction left unmatched. Looked up from germline, CDR1 is MNHNS and CDR2 is SASEGT. The CDR3 loop reads CASSEGTGDEQYF. The DNA for the CDR3 is TGTGCCAGCAGTGAAGGGACAGGGGACGAGCAGTACTTC.

In regard to this clone: Other DNA sequences in the same sample also yield this CDR3. The rearrangement uses TRBV14 and TRBJ2-2; D ambiguous. V dropped 1 base and J dropped 6 bases, with 9 bases sitting between them. Germline V gene lookup returns CDR1 SGHDN and CDR2 FVKESK. CDR3 length equals 14 residues. CDR3 residues: CASSQALGAGELFF. The CDR3 DNA follows: TGTGCCAGCAGCCAAGCACTGGGTGCCGGGGAGCTGTTTTTT.

The chain is built from TRBV6-1 and TRBJ1-3; 7 bases fit TRBD1. Germline CDR1 and CDR2: MNHNS and SASEGT. The CDR3 runs 17 residues. V shed 4 bases and J 0 bases; nucleotides not matched to a gene: 9. Here the CDR3 reads CASSGYQGGPSGNTIYF. CDR3 coding DNA: TGTGCCAGCAGTGGTTATCAGGGGGGACCCTCTGGAAACACCATATATTTT.

The chain combines TRBV2 with TRBJ2-7; D might be TRBD1 (6 bases). This CDR3 is 15 amino acids long. The ends were cut back, 4 bases at V and 3 bases at J, with 16 bases in the middle. Germline V gives CDR1 SNHLY, CDR2 FYNNEI. DNA of the CDR3: TGTGCCAGCAGTGCCATACAGGGAGCGAACTACGAGCAGTACTTC. Its translation is CASSAIQGANYEQYF. Together with reference TRBV2 and TRBJ2-7, the CDR3 gives the full variable domain: EPEVTQTPSHQVTQMGQEVILRCVPISNHLYFYWYRQILGQKVEFLVSFYNNEISEKSEIFDDQFSVERPDGSNFTLKIRSTKLEDSAMYFCASSAIQGANYEQYFGPGTRLTVT.

The V gene is TRBV6-6, the J gene TRBJ1-4; D is unclear. Looked up from germline, CDR1 is MNHNY and CDR2 is SVGAGI (reference sequence). The CDR3 contains 13 residues. The germline V and J ends were trimmed by 5 bases and 6 bases, with 10 bases remaining between them. The CDR3 protein is CASSPRLDEKLFF. CDR3 sequence (DNA): TGTGCCAGCAGTCCCCGACTGGATGAAAAACTGTTTTTT.

The chain links TRBV6-5 to TRBJ1-1; unclear D gene. The CDR3 spans 13 residues. V lost 7 bases and J 2 bases, leaving 11 bases between the germline ends. Germline V lookup: CDR1 MNHEY, CDR2 SVGAGI. As DNA, the CDR3 is TGTGCCAGCAACCGGGCAGGTAACACTGAAGCTTTCTTT. The encoded protein is CASNRAGNTEAFF.

This clone has just a few counts. The gene calls are TRBV10-3 and TRBJ2-1; 15 nucleotides line up with TRBD2. Trimming cost V 7 bases and J 4 bases; bases outside gene matches: 5. The CDR3 has 16 amino acids. Germline V lookup: CDR1 ENHRY, CDR2 SYGVKD. The CDR3 sequence is CAITRTSGGGYNEQFF. The CDR3 DNA reads as TGTGCCATCACCCGGACTAGCGGGGGGGGATACAATGAGCAGTTCTTC.

The chain couples TRBV11-2 to TRBJ2-7; tentatively, D is TRBD1 (5 bases). The CDR3 runs 13 residues. The V gene lost 6 bases and the J gene lost 7 bases, with 16 bases spanning the gap. Germline CDR1 is SGHAT and CDR2 is FQNNGV. CDR3 loop: CASRQGILGEQYF. The CDR3 DNA reads as TGTGCCAGCAGGCAGGGTATCTTGGGGGAGCAGTACTTC.

Comments on this clone: One end of the junction is discordant with germline, which a read error may explain. This chain uses TRBV6-1 with TRBJ2-7; D possibly corresponds to TRBD1 (5 bases). Germline assignment: CDR1 MNHNS and CDR2 SASEGT. The CDR3 has 16 residues. CDR3 sequence reads: CAISDRHLRNPDEQYF. CDR3 bases: TGTGCCATCAGTGACAGACACCTCCGGAACCCTGACGAGCAGTACTTC.